The rows below give T cell receptor beta chains drawn from one sample of a study of blood T cell repertoires in COVID-19. The assay was immunoSEQ multiplex PCR, and TCRdb's table has in-frame clones only and misses some. The sample consists of 60,000 to 75,000 clones, 75% to 90% of them appearing once. Sequenced: peripheral blood. The receptors were gathered from an elderly woman with active or convalescent COVID-19. Both conserved end residues are part of each CDR3. D genes are given only for firm matches.

V gene	J gene	D gene	CDR3 DNA	CDR3 protein
TRBV10-1	TRBJ1-2	.	TGCGCCAGCAGTGTGAAAGCCTTTTATGGCTACACCTTC	CASSVKAFYGYTF
TRBV4-1	TRBJ1-1	.	TGCGCCAGCAGCCCGAGGGAACGGCCGAACACTGAAGCTTTCTTT	CASSPRERPNTEAFF
TRBV5-6	TRBJ1-2	.	TGTGCCAGCAGCTTGGGGGGGCCAGCTAACTATGGCTACACCTTC	CASSLGGPANYGYTF
TRBV11-2	TRBJ1-1	TRBD1	TGTGCCAGCAGCCCTCAACCGGGACAGGGGGGAATGAACACTGAAGCTTTCTTT	CASSPQPGQGGMNTEAFF
TRBV28	TRBJ2-4	.	TGTGCCAGCACCGAGGCAGGGGCAGGCAAAAACATTCAGTACTTC	CASTEAGAGKNIQYF
TRBV29-1	TRBJ1-1	TRBD1	TGCAGCGTGAGAACGACAGGGACGGGGACTGAAGCTTTCTTT	CSVRTTGTGTEAFF
TRBV9	TRBJ1-5	.	TGTGCCAGCAGCCCCGGAGGGTCAGGGCAGCCCCAGCATTTT	CASSPGGSGQPQHF
TRBV29-1	TRBJ1-2	TRBD1	TGCAGCGTCGTAAGGGACAGGGGACAGACCGGAAATGGCTACACCTTC	CSVVRDRGQTGNGYTF
TRBV2	TRBJ2-3	.	TGTGCCAGCAGTGAATGGGACACCCTAGGTAAAGATACGCAGTATTTT	CASSEWDTLGKDTQYF
TRBV7-9	TRBJ2-1	.	TGTGCCAGCAGCTTGTATAGTGTAGATGAGCAGTTCTTC	CASSLYSVDEQFF
TRBV11-1	TRBJ1-3	.	TGTGCCAGCAGCCACAGGGCTGGAAACACCATATATTTT	CASSHRAGNTIYF